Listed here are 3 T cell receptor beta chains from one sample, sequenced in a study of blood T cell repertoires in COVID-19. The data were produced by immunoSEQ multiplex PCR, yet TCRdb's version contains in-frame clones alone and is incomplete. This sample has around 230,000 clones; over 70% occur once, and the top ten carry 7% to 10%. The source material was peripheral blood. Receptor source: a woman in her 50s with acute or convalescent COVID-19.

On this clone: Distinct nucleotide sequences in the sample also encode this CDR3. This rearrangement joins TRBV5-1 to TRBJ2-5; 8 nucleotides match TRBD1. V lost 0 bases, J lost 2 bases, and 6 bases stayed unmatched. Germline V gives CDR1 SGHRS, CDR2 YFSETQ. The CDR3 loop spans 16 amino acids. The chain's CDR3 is CASSLGRQGRQETQYF. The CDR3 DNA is TGCGCCAGCAGCTTGGGGCGACAGGGGCGGCAAGAGACCCAGTACTTC.

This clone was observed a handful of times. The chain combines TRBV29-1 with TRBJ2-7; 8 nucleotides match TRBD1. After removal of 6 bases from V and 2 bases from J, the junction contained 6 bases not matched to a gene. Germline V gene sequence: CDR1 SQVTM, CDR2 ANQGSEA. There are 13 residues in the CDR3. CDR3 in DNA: TGCAGCGTCCAGGGACAGGTTGCCTACGAGCAGTACTTC. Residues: CSVQGQVAYEQYF.

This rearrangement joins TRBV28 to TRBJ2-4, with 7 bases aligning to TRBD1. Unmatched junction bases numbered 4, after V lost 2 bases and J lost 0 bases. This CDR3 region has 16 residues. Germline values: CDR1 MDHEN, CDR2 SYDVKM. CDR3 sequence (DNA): TGTGCCAGCAGTTTAAAGAGGGGGCTAGCCAAAAACATTCAGTACTTC. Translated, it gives CASSLKRGLAKNIQYF.